This T cell receptor beta chain was identified in a study of blood T cells in healthy people across ages. This clonotype has a count of ten or more. Antigen unknown. Study-wide findings and caveats: From one million sequenced T cells, diversity estimates were lower bounds. Shifts in expanded clonotypes may have been confounded by donor CMV status, which was unknown. Comparison with aged donors showed that long-lived donors had more naive CD4+ cells and higher diversity.

The extraction recovered at least 5.5 micrograms of total RNA per sample. It was with a sample-barcoded 5' primer and a J-beta primer mix that a second PCR of about 7 to 12 cycles was run. TCRdb itself ran the 5' RACE reads through MiXCR, one entry per CDR3 protein. The table shows roughly 900,000 distinct CDR3 sequences, with around 26% occurring only once. Sequencing was done on a sample of blood. The origin of this receptor is a woman over 75 in good health.

The CDR3 reads CASSGLGGQGPDTQYF. The CDR3 coding sequence is TGTGCCAGCAGCGGCCTAGGAGGACAGGGTCCAGATACGCAGTATTTT. V usage is TRBV9 and J usage is TRBJ2-3; 8 nucleotides match TRBD1. There are 16 residues in the CDR3. V trimming: 3 bases; J trimming: 4 bases; junction bases outside the gene matches: 10. Germline CDR1 is SGDLS and CDR2 is YYNGEE.